Listed below are T cell receptor beta chains from one sample, sequenced in a study of T cell repertoires in cytomegalovirus infection. TCRdb re-analysed the reads in MiXCR, keeping a single row per CDR3 protein. The sample consists of under 600,000 distinct CDR3 sequences, about 15% of them appearing once. The material sequenced was CD8+ T cells from PBMCs. All receptors come from a human donor in good health (CMV status not recorded). Some clones in this sample may be carry-over from other donors' samples. Each CDR3 is given with its conserved first and last residue. Each record gives: V gene, D gene, clone size, J gene, CDR3 DNA, CDR3 protein. The D gene is left open where the match is weak. A clone size is listed for some rows: how often the clone was seen (once, few, many), or a class if it is expanded.

>TRBV4-1|NA|NA|TRBJ2-3
TGCGCCAGCAGCGTCTCGCTCCAAGATACGCAGTATTTT
CASSVSLQDTQYF
>TRBV19|NA|many|TRBJ2-3
TGTGCCAGTAGTTTTGATACCCCCGAGACCACAGATACGCAGTATTTT
CASSFDTPETTDTQYF
>TRBV29-1|NA|many|TRBJ2-1
TGCAGCGTTGGAGAGGCTTACCTCCGGGGTGAGCAGTTCTTC
CSVGEAYLRGEQFF
>TRBV7-2|NA|many|TRBJ1-2
TGTGCCAGCAGCTCCCCTCATACCAACTATGGCTACACCTTC
CASSSPHTNYGYTF
>TRBV27|NA|many|TRBJ1-1
TGTGCCAGCAGTTGGAACAGGGCGGACACTGAAGCTTTCTTT
CASSWNRADTEAFF
>TRBV15|TRBD1|many|TRBJ2-5
TGTGCCACCAGCAGAGATGAGACAGGGGGCCGGGAGACCCAGTACTTC
CATSRDETGGRETQYF
>TRBV7-2|NA|many|TRBJ2-5
TGTGCCACCCAGAAGGAGGGGGCCCAGTACTTC
CATQKEGAQYF
>TRBV7-9|TRBD2|NA|TRBJ2-5
TGTGCCAGCAGCTTAGCGAGGGGGACTAGCGGGAGTTGGGAGACCCAGTACTTC
CASSLARGTSGSWETQYF
>TRBV7-9|NA|NA|TRBJ1-2
TGTGCCAGCAGTTCCGACGACTATGGCTACACCTTC
CASSSDDYGYTF
>TRBV10-3|NA|NA|TRBJ1-6
TGTGCCATCAGTGAGGGCGAGGGACGGGATTCACCCCTCCACTTT
CAISEGEGRDSPLHF
>TRBV12-3/TRBV12-4|NA|many|TRBJ1-5
TGTGCCAGCAGTTCGAGGGGGATTTCCAATCAGCCCCAGCATTTT
CASSSRGISNQPQHF
>TRBV20-1|NA|NA|TRBJ1-2
TGCAGTGCTAGAGCGGGCGTTTATGGCTACACCTTC
CSARAGVYGYTF